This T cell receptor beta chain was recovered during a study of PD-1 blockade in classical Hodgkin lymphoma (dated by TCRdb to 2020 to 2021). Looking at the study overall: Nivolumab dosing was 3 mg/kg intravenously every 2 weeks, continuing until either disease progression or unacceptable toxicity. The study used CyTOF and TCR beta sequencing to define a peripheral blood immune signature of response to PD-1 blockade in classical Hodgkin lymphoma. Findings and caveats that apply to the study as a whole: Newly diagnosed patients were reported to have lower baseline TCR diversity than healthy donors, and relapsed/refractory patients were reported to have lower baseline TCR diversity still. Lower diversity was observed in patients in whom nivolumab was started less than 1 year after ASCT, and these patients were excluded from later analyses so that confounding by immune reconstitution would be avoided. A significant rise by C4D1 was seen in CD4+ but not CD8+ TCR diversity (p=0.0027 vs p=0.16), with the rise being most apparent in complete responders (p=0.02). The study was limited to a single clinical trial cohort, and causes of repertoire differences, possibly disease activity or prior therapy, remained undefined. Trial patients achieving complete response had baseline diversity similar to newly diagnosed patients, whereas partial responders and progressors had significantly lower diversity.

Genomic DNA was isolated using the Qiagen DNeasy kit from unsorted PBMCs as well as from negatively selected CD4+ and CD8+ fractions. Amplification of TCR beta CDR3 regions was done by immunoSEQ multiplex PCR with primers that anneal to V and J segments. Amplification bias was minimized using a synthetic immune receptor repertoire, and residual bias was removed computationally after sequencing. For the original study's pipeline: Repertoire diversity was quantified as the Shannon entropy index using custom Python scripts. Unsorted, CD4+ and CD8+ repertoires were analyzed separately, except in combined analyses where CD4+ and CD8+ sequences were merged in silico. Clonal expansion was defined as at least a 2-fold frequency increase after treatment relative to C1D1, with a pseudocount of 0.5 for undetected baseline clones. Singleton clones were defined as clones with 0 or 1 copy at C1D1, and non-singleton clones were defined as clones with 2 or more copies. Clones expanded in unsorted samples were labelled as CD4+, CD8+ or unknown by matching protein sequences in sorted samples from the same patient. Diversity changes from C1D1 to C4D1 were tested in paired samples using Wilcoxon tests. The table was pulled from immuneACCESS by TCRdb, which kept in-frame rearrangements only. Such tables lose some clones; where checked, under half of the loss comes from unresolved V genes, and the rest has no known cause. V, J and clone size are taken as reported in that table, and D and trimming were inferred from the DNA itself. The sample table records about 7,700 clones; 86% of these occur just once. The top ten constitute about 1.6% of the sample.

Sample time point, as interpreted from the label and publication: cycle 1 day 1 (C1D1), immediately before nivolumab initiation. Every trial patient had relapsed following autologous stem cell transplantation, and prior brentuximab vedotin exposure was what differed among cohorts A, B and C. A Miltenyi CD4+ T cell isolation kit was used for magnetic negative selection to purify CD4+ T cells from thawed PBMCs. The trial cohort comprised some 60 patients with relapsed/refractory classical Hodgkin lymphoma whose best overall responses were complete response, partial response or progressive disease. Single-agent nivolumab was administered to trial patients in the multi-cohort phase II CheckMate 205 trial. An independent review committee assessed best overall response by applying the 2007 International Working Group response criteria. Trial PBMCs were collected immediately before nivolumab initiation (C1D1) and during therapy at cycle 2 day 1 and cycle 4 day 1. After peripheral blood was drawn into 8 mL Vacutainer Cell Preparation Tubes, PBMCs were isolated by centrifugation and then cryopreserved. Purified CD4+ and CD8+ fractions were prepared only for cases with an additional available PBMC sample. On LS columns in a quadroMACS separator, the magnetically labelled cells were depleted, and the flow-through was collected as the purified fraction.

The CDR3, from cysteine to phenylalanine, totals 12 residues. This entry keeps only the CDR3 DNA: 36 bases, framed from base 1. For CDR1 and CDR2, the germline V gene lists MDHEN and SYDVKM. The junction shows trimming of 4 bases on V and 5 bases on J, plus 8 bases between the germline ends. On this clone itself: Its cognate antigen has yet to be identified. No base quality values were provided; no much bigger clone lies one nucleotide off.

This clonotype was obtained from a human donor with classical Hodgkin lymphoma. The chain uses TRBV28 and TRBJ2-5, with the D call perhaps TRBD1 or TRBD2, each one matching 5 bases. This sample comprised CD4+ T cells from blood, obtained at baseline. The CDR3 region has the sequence CASSWGFETQYF. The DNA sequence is TGTGCCAGCAGTTGGGGGTTTGAGACCCAGTACTTC.